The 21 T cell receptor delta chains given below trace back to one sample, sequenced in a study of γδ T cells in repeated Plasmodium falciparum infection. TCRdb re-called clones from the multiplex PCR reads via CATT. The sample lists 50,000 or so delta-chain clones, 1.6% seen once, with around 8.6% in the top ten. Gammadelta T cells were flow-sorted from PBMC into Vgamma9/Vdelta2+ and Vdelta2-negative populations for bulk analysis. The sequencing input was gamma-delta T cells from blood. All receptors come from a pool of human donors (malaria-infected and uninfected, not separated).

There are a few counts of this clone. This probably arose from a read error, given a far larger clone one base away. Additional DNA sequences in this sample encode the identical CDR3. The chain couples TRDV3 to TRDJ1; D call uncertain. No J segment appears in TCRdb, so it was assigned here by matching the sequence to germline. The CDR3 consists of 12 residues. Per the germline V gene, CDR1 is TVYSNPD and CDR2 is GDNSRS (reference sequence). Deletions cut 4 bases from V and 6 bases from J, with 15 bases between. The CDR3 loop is CASWPSSNKLIF. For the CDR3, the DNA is TGTGCCTCATGGCCCTCTTCGAATAAACTCATCTTT.

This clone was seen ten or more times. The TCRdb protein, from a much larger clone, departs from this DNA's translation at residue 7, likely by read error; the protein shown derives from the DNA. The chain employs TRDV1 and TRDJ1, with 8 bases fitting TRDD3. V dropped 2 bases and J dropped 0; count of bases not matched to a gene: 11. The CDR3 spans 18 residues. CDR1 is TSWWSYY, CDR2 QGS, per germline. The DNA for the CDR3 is TGTGCTCTTGGGGAAACAGAGGGATACGTTCTTGACACCGATAAACTCATCTTT. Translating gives CALGETEGYVLDTDKLIF.

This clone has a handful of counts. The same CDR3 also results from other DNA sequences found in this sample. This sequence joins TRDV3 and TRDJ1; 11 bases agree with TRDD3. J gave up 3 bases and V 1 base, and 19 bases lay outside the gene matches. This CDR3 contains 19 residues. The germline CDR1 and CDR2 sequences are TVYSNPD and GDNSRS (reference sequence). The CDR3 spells CAFNRLHWGIENYADKLIF. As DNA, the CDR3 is TGTGCCTTTAATCGGCTACACTGGGGGATAGAAAATTACGCCGATAAACTCATCTTT.

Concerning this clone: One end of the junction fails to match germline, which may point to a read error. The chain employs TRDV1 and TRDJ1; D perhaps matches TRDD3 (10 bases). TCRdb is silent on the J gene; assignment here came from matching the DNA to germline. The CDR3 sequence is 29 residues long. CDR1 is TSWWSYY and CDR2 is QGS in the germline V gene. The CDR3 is CALRELGDLPTSSKGNSPYWGMFADKLIF. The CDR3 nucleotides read TGTGCTCTTAGGGAACTAGGGGACCTTCCTACGTCTTCCAAGGGAAACAGCCCGTACTGGGGGATGTTTGCCGATAAACTCATCTTT.

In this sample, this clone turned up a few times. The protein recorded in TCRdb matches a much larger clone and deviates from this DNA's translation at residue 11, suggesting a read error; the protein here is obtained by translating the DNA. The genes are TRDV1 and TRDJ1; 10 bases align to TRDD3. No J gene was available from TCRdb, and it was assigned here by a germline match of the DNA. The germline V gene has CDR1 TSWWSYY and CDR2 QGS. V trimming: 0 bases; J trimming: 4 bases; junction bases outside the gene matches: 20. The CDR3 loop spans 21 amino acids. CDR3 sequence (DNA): TGTGCTCTTGGGGAACTCGGTCCTACAGAGCCACTGGGGGATTGGTGCGATAAACTCATCTTT. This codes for CALGELGPTEPLGDWCDKLIF.

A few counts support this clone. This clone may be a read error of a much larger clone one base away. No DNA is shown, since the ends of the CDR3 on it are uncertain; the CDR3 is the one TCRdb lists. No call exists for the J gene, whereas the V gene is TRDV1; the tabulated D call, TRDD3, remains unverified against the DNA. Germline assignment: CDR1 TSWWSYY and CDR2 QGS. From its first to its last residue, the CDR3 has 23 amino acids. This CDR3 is CALGGRETAYWGIWGCGTDKLIF.

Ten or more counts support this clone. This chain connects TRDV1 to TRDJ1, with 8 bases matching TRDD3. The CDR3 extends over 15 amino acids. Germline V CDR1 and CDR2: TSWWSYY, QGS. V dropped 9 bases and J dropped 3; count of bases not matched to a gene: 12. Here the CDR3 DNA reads TGTGCTCTCTCGGCAATACGGGGATACCCCGATAAACTCATCTTT. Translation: CALSAIRGYPDKLIF.

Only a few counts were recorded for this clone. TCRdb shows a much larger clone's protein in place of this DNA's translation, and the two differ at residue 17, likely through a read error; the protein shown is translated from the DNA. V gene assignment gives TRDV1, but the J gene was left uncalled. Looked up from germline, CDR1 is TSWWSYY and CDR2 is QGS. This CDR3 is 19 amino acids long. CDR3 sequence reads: CALEQSGPPAVLQTDKPIF. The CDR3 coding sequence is TGTGCTCTTGAGCAATCGGGGCCCCCGGCCGTCCTTCAAACCGATAAACCCATCTTT.

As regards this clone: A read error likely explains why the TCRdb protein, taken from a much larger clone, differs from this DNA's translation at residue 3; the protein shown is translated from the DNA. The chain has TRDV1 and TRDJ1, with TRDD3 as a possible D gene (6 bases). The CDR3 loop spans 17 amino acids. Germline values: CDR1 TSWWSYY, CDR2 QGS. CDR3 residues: CAPGVPPRLRYTDKLIF. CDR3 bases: TGTGCTCCTGGGGTCCCGCCCCGTCTACGGTACACCGATAAACTCATCTTT.

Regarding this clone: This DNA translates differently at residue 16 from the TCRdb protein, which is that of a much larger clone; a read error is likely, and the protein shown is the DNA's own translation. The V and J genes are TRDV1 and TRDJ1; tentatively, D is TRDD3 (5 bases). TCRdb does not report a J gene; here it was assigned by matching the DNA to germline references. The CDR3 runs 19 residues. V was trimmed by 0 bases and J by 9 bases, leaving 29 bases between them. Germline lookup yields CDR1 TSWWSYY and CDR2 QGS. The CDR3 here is CALGELGGTESYPWDELIF. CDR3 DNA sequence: TGTGCTCTTGGGGAACTAGGGGGTACAGAGTCTTACCCTTGGGATGAACTCATCTTT.

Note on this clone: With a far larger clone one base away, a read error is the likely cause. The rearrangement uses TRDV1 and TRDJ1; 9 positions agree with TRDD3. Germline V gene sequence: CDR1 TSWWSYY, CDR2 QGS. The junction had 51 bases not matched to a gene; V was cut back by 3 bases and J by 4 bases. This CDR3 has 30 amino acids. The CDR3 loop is CALGEIGRQDTFHFLYRRIWGITLRDKLIF. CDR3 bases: TGTGCTCTTGGGGAGATTGGCCGTCAAGATACCTTTCATTTCCTGTACCGGAGGATTTGGGGGATAACGTTACGCGATAAACTCATCTTT.

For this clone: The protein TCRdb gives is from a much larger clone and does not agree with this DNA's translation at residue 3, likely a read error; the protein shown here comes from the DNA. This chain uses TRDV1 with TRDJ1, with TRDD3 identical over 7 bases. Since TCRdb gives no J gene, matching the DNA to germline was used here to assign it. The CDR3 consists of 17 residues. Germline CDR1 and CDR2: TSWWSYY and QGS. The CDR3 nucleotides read TGTGCTCATGGGGGAATAGGGGGGGATCTGTACACCGATAAACTCATCTTT. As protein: CAHGGIGGDLYTDKLIF.

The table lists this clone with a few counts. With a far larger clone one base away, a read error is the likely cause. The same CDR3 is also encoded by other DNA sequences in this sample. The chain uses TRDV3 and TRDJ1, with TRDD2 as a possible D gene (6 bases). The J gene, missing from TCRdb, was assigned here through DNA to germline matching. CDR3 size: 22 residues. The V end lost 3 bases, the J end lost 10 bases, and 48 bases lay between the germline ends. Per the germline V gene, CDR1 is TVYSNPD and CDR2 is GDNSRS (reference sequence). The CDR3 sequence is CAFNHLLPPSVLSNIGGWRLIF. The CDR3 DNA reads TGTGCCTTCAATCACCTTCTTCCTCCGTCGGTGCTCTCAAATATCGGAGGTTGGAGACTCATCTTT. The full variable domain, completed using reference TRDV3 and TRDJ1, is CDKVTQSSPDQTVASGSEVVLLCTYDTVYSNPDLFWYRIRPDYSFQFVFYGDNSRSEGADFTQGRFSVKHILTQKAFHLVISPVRTEDSATYYCAFNHLLPPSVLSNIGGWRLIFGKGTRVTVEP.

CDR3 bases: TGTGCTCTTGGGGAACTACCTCCTACGTTGATACGCGATTGCACCGATAAACTCATCTTT. The encoded protein is CALGELPPTLIRDCTDKLIF. The chain combines TRDV1 with TRDJ1, with D possibly being TRDD2 or TRDD3 (6 bases each). No J gene is reported in TCRdb; it was inferred here by comparing the DNA with germline. The CDR3 runs 20 residues. Looked up from germline, CDR1 is TSWWSYY and CDR2 is QGS. The V end was cut by 0 bases, the J end by 1 base, with 24 bases between.

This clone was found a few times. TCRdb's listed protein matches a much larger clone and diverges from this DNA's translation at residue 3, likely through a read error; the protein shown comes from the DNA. CDR3 in DNA: TGTGCTTTTGGGGGACTCTCGAGGTCGGGGGCCCTGTACACCGATAAACTCATCTTT. Protein: CAFGGLSRSGALYTDKLIF. The chain combines TRDV1 with TRDJ1; TRDD3 matches at 7 bases. No J segment appears in TCRdb, so it was assigned here by matching the sequence to germline. The CDR3 is made up of 19 amino acids. Germline V gene data show CDR1 as TSWWSYY and CDR2 as QGS.

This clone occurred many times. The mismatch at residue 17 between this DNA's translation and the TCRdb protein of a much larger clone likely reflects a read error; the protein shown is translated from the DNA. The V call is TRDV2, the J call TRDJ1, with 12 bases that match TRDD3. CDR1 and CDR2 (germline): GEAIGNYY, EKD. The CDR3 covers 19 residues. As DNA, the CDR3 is TGTGCCTGTGACACCCTGCCTCCTGGGGGATACGGAAGCACCGATAAACCCATCTTT. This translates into CACDTLPPGGYGSTDKPIF.

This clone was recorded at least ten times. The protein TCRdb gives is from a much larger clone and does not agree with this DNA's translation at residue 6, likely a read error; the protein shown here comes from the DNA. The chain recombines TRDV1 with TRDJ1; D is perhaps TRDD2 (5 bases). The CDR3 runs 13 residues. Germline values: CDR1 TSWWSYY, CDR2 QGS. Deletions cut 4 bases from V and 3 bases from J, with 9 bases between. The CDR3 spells CALGGLPADKLIF. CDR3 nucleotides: TGTGCTCTTGGGGGGCTTCCAGCCGATAAACTCATCTTT.

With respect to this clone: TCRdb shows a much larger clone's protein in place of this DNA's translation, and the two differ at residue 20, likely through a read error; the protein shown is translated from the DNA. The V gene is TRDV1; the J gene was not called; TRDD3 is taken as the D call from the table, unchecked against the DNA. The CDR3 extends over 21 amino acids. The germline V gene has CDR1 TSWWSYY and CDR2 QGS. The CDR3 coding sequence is TGTGCTCTTGGGGGTCTGAGGTCCTACAAGCTACTGGGGGATGTCACCGATAAACTCACCTTT. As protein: CALGGLRSYKLLGDVTDKLTF.

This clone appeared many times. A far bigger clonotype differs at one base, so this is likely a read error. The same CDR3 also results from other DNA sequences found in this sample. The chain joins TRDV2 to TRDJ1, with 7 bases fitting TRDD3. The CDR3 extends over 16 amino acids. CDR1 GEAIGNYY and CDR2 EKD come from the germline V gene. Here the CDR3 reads CACEPAAKWGRDKLIF. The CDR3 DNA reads TGTGCCTGTGAACCTGCGGCCAAATGGGGGAGAGATAAGCTCATCTTT.

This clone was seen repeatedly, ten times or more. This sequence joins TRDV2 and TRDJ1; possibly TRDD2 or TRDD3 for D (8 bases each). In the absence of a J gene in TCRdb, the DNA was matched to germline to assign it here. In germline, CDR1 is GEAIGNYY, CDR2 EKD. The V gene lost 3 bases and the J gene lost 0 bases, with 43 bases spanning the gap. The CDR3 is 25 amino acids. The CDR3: CACDPLPKTPTGNWGISSYTDKLIF. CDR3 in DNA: TGTGCCTGTGACCCCCTTCCTAAAACCCCTACGGGTAATTGGGGGATCTCATCGTACACCGATAAACTCATCTTT.

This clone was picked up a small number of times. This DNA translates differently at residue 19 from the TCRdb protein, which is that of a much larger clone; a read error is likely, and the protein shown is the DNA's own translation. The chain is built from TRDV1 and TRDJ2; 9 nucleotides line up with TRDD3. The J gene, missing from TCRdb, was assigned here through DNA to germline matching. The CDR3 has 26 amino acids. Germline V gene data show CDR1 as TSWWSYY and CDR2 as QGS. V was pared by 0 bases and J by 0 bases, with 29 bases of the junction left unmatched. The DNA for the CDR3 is TGTGCTCTTGGGGAACTAGGATGGACAAAGTTCCTATCGGACTGGGGGAGACAAGCTTTGACAGCACAACTCTTCTTT. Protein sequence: CALGELGWTKFLSDWGRQALTAQLFF.